The 27 T cell receptor beta chains presented below share a single source sample, sequenced in a study of T cell responses to AZD1222 COVID-19 vaccine. Clones were sequenced by immunoSEQ multiplex PCR, and TCRdb holds only the in-frame ones, with some missing. This table holds around 160,000 clones, approximately 94% found once. Sequencing was performed on peripheral blood, taken on day 0 of AZD1222 vaccination. The receptors stem from an adult in good health.

The gene calls are TRBV15 and TRBJ1-6; D is ambiguous. Trimming left V 5 bases short and J 10 bases short, with 15 bases between. This CDR3 spans 14 amino acids. Germline lookup yields CDR1 LNHNV and CDR2 YYDKDF (reference sequence). CDR3: CATSSEAGRSPLHF. CDR3 DNA: TGTGCCACCAGCTCAGAGGCTGGGAGATCACCCCTCCACTTT.

The J gene is TRBJ1-1, the V gene TRBV7-8; 8 bases align to TRBD1. The CDR3 covers 16 residues. CDR1 and CDR2 from the germline V gene are SGHVS and FQNEAQ. J lost 3 bases, V lost 8 bases, and 14 bases had no gene match. CDR3 nucleotide sequence: TGTGCCAGCGGTTACAGGGGGGCCATGTTTGACACTGAAGCTTTCTTT. Translation: CASGYRGAMFDTEAFF.

The chain couples TRBV6-4 to TRBJ2-6; D unresolved. Germline assignment: CDR1 MRHNA and CDR2 SNTAGT. This CDR3 is built from 14 residues. V lost 3 bases to trimming and J lost 0 bases, with 3 bases between them. CDR3 amino acids: CASSEDSGANVLTF. The CDR3 DNA reads as TGTGCCAGCAGTGAAGACTCTGGGGCCAACGTCCTGACTTTC.

V gene TRBV10-2 combines with J gene TRBJ1-2; 7 bases fit TRBD1. The CDR3 spans 14 residues. Germline lookup yields CDR1 WSHSY and CDR2 SAAADI. V lost 5 bases to trimming and J lost 5 bases; unmatched junction nucleotides: 8. The CDR3 sequence is CASSIGTAKYGYTF. The CDR3 DNA sequence: TGCGCCAGCAGTATCGGGACAGCCAAATATGGCTACACCTTC.

The chain is built from TRBV11-3 and TRBJ2-7; 9 nucleotides line up with TRBD2. This CDR3 spans 15 amino acids. J gave up 2 bases and V 10 bases, and 12 bases lay outside the gene matches. Germline CDR1 SGHNT, CDR2 YENEEA. Written as DNA, the CDR3 is TGTGCCAATTCCTTAGCGGGAGCCCCTCCCTACGAGCAGTACTTC. Translating it yields CANSLAGAPPYEQYF.

The rearrangement uses TRBV28 and TRBJ1-3; D not certain. The germline V gene has CDR1 MDHEN and CDR2 SYDVKM. V lost 2 bases to trimming and J lost 4 bases, with 3 bases between them. CDR3 length: 12 residues. Written as DNA, the CDR3 is TGTGCCAGCAGTTTAGGCGGAAACACCATATATTTT. The encoded protein is CASSLGGNTIYF. The complete variable domain, with remaining parts taken from reference TRBV28 and TRBJ1-3, reads DVKVTQSSRYLVKRTGEKVFLECVQDMDHENMFWYRQDPGLGLRLIYFSYDVKMKEKGDIPEGYSVSREKKERFSLILESASTNQTSMYLCASSLGGNTIYFGEGSWLTVV.

This chain uses TRBV5-1 with TRBJ1-5; D gene uncertain. Trimming cost V 5 bases and J 0 bases, with 9 bases left between them. CDR3 size: 14 residues. Per the germline V gene, CDR1 is SGHRS and CDR2 is YFSETQ. CDR3: CASRIDYSNQPQHF. The DNA of the CDR3 is TGCGCCAGCAGGATAGATTATAGCAATCAGCCCCAGCATTTT.

The chain employs TRBV27 and TRBJ1-4; D remains unclear. From germline, CDR1 is MNHEY and CDR2 SMNVEV (reference sequence). This CDR3 contains 15 residues. V was clipped by 6 bases and J by 0 bases, with 11 bases between them. The CDR3 region is CASSDLGATNEKLFF. The CDR3 DNA follows: TGTGCCAGCAGCGACCTCGGTGCAACTAATGAAAAACTGTTTTTT.

The chain recombines TRBV19 with TRBJ1-2; the match to TRBD1 covers 11 bases. This CDR3 region has 19 residues. Germline CDR1 reads LNHDA; CDR2 reads SQIVND (reference sequence). V was pared by 3 bases and J by 4 bases, with 16 bases of the junction left unmatched. CDR3 region: CASSMRRKGQGDGIYGYTF. Here the CDR3 DNA reads TGTGCCAGTAGTATGAGGAGAAAGGGACAGGGGGATGGAATCTATGGCTACACCTTC. Based on the CDR3 plus reference TRBV19 and TRBJ1-2, the full variable domain is DGGITQSPKYLFRKEGQNVTLSCEQNLNHDAMYWYRQDPGQGLRLIYYSQIVNDFQKGDIAEGYSVSREKKESFPLTVTSAQKNPTAFYLCASSMRRKGQGDGIYGYTFGSGTRLTVV.

This clone was seen more than once but under ten times. The chain employs TRBV11-2 and TRBJ1-6, with a tentative D call TRBD1 (6 bases). The CDR3 covers 15 residues. V was pared by 5 bases and J by 7 bases, with 15 bases between. In germline, CDR1 is SGHAT, CDR2 FQNNGV. CDR3 sequence: CASSRLGTSNSPLHF. The CDR3 DNA reads TGTGCCAGCAGCCGACTAGGGACATCGAATTCACCCCTCCACTTT. Variable domain in full (rest from reference TRBV11-2 and TRBJ1-6): EAGVAQSPRYKIIEKRQSVAFWCNPISGHATLYWYQQILGQGPKLLIQFQNNGVVDDSQLPKDRFSAERLKGVDSTLKIQPAKLEDSAVYLCASSRLGTSNSPLHFGNGTRLTVT.

The chain recombines TRBV7-2 with TRBJ1-5; 7 bases align to TRBD1. Looked up from germline, CDR1 is SGHTA and CDR2 is FQGNSA. This CDR3 has 14 residues. V trimming: 5 bases; J trimming: 4 bases; junction bases outside the gene matches: 5. The CDR3, as DNA: TGTGCCAGCAGCCCGGGACAGACTAATCAGCCCCAGCATTTT. It translates to CASSPGQTNQPQHF.

The V call is TRBV18, the J call TRBJ2-6; 10 bases fit TRBD2. The germline V gene encodes CDR1 KGHSH and CDR2 LQKENI. The CDR3 is 17 amino acids. V shed 6 bases, J shed 0 bases, and the junction held 5 bases outside the gene matches. The CDR3 protein is CASSRTSGDSGANVLTF. The CDR3 DNA reads TGTGCCAGCTCCAGGACTAGCGGAGACTCTGGGGCCAACGTCCTGACTTTC.

This clone was seen once. In nucleotides, the CDR3 is TGTGCCAGTAACCGGCAGCCGAACACTGAAGCTTTCTTT. The encoded protein is CASNRQPNTEAFF. This chain connects TRBV19 to TRBJ1-1; no reliable D call. Germline V gene data show CDR1 as LNHDA and CDR2 as SQIVND (reference sequence). The CDR3 runs to 13 residues. With 7 bases removed from V and 1 base from J, the gap between germline ends came to 10 bases. The whole variable domain, filled in from reference TRBV19 and TRBJ1-1, reads DGGITQSPKYLFRKEGQNVTLSCEQNLNHDAMYWYRQDPGQGLRLIYYSQIVNDFQKGDIAEGYSVSREKKESFPLTVTSAQKNPTAFYLCASNRQPNTEAFFGQGTRLTVV.

This chain links TRBV6-5 with TRBJ2-2; 12 nucleotides line up with TRBD1. The CDR3 has 15 residues. Germline trimming cut 6 bases from V and 6 bases from J; bases unmatched to any gene: 5. CDR1 and CDR2 from the germline V gene are MNHEY and SVGAGI. CDR3 loop: CASRGGQGAAGELFF. The CDR3 DNA reads TGTGCCAGCAGGGGGGGACAGGGGGCCGCCGGGGAGCTGTTTTTT.

V gene TRBV12-3 or TRBV12-4 combines with J gene TRBJ1-2; no firm D call. Trimming pared 6 bases from V and 4 bases from J, leaving 12 bases between. CDR3 length: 13 residues. The CDR3 loop reads CASSARGSYGYTF. The CDR3 DNA follows: TGTGCCAGCAGCGCTAGAGGATCCTATGGCTACACCTTC.

This chain uses TRBV5-1 with TRBJ2-5; D might be TRBD1 (6 bases). Per germline, CDR1 SGHRS and CDR2 YFSETQ. The V gene lost 4 bases and the J gene lost 5 bases, with 12 bases spanning the gap. The CDR3 length is 13 residues. CDR3 amino acids: CASSGDTWETQYF. CDR3 bases: TGCGCCAGCAGCGGGGACACATGGGAGACCCAGTACTTC.

J is TRBJ1-1 and V is TRBV21-1. TRBV21-1 is a pseudogene segment. This CDR3 has 18 residues. In DNA, the CDR3 is TGTGCCAGCAAACTCAGAGGGGGGCAAAGGATTCAGGGCACTGAAGCTTTCTTT. Its translation: CASKLRGGQRIQGTEAFF.

The CDR3 is CASSSGTAVYGYTF. CDR3 sequence (DNA): TGTGCCAGCAGTTCCGGGACAGCAGTTTATGGCTACACCTTC. The rearrangement links TRBV5-5 to TRBJ1-2; 7 bases are a match to TRBD1. The CDR3 covers 14 residues. V lost 5 bases and J lost 5; bases outside the gene matches: 9. Looked up from germline, CDR1 is SGHKS and CDR2 is YYEKEE (reference sequence).

V is TRBV11-3 and J is TRBJ2-3; no reliable D call. Trimming left V 2 bases short and J 0 bases short, with 6 bases between. CDR1 and CDR2 from the germline V gene are SGHNT and YENEEA. This CDR3 spans 14 amino acids. The CDR3 spells CASSLSESTDTQYF. For the CDR3, the DNA is TGTGCCAGCAGCTTATCAGAGAGCACAGATACGCAGTATTTT.

The chain employs TRBV7-9 and TRBJ2-2, with 9 bases aligning to TRBD1. Germline assignment: CDR1 SEHNR and CDR2 FQNEAQ (reference sequence). The CDR3 extends over 16 amino acids. V dropped 4 bases and J dropped 3; count of bases not matched to a gene: 6. CDR3 in amino acids: CASSSWDREHTGELFF. The CDR3 DNA reads TGTGCCAGCAGCTCTTGGGACAGGGAGCACACCGGGGAGCTGTTTTTT.

V gene TRBV6-2 or TRBV6-3 combines with J gene TRBJ2-1; TRBD2 matches 7 bases. Trimming took 7 bases from V and 6 from J; bases not matched to a gene: 12. Per germline, CDR1 MNHEY and CDR2 SVGEGT. The CDR3 totals 15 residues. CDR3 in DNA: TGTGCCAGCACCCCGGGAGGTAGATTCGCCAATGAGCAGTTCTTC. It codes for CASTPGGRFANEQFF.

The V gene is TRBV4-1, the J gene TRBJ1-2, with 7 bases matching TRBD1. The CDR3 runs to 16 residues. With V trimmed by 2 bases and J by 8 bases, 14 bases remained unmatched. The germline V gene has CDR1 MGHRA and CDR2 YSYEKL. As DNA, the CDR3 is TGCGCCAGCAGCCAAAGCCGTGGGAGGACAGGCTCGGGCTACACCTTC. This gives the protein CASSQSRGRTGSGYTF.

The chain combines TRBV2 with TRBJ1-2; weak D call: TRBD1 (5 bases). CDR3 length equals 12 residues. Germline V gives CDR1 SNHLY, CDR2 FYNNEI. V gave up 6 bases and J gave up 6 bases, with 11 bases separating them. The CDR3 sequence is CASRGTGHGYTF. The CDR3 DNA reads as TGTGCCAGCAGAGGGACGGGGCATGGCTACACCTTC.

This clone has a single count. CDR3 in amino acids: CASSQWGQNTEAFF. The CDR3 DNA is TGTGCCAGCAGCCAATGGGGACAGAACACTGAAGCTTTCTTT. J is TRBJ1-1 and V is TRBV3-1 (or the pseudogene TRBV3-2); TRBD1 might be the D (6 bases). CDR1 and CDR2 from the germline V gene are LGHDT and YNNKEL (reference sequence). The CDR3 has 14 amino acids. V lost 2 bases and J lost 1, with 8 bases in between.

This sequence joins TRBV27 and TRBJ2-7; D is unclear. Trimming cost V 6 bases and J 6 bases, with 9 bases left between them. The length of the CDR3 is 11 residues. CDR1 and CDR2 from the germline V gene are MNHEY and SMNVEV (reference sequence). In DNA, the CDR3 is TGTGCCAGCAGCTCACTTCTCGAGCAGTACTTC. Encoded protein: CASSSLLEQYF.

CDR3 sequence (DNA): TGTGCCAGCAGCTTAGAGGGAGACAGGGAAGCTTTCTTT. It translates to CASSLEGDREAFF. The chain has TRBV11-3 and TRBJ1-1; D is possibly TRBD1 (6 bases). The V end was cut by 0 bases, the J end by 8 bases, with 10 bases between. Germline V gene lookup returns CDR1 SGHNT and CDR2 YENEEA. The CDR3 is 13 amino acids.

V gene TRBV20-1 combines with J gene TRBJ1-5; D not certain. This CDR3 region has 14 residues. Deletions cut 3 bases from V and 0 bases from J, with 9 bases between. Germline V gene sequence: CDR1 DFQATT, CDR2 SNEGSKA (reference sequence). The CDR3 nucleotides read TGCAGTGCTAGTGGGGTTGATAGCAATCAGCCCCAGCATTTT. Protein: CSASGVDSNQPQHF.